The source of this TCR beta chain is a study of T cells in Graves' hyperthyroidism and ophthalmopathy. Germline V lookup: CDR1 LGHDT, CDR2 YNNKEL (reference sequence). This CDR3 is built from 14 residues. V was cut by 5 bases and J by 6 bases, with 14 bases left in between. The study's findings and limits: Most thyroid-expanded clonotypes above 0.001 were also found in blood.

The TCR beta CDR3 regions underwent amplification using RNA transcripts as the source. A set of HTBI primers served as the primers for a first-round RT-PCR of the TCR CDR3. MiXCR, applied by TCRdb to the multiplex PCR reads, yields one record per CDR3 protein. In the table there are about 360,000 distinct CDR3 sequences, 15% to 19% of which are singletons. This clonotype showed up many times. Its antigen is not known. Recently diagnosed hyperthyroidism of less than 2 months' duration affected patients aged 18 to 65. Thyroid ultrasound, orbital computed tomography, clinical symptoms, and serum thyroxine and TRAb underpinned diagnoses.

The clonotype was recovered from a woman aged 18-29 years with Graves' hyperthyroidism that later progressed to Graves' ophthalmopathy. The chain uses TRBV3-1 and TRBJ1-5, with D possibly matching TRBD1 (6 bases). Specimen: blood. The DNA of the CDR3 is TGTGCCAGCAGCTTACAACAGGGCCGTCAGCCCCAGCATTTT. Translating gives CASSLQQGRQPQHF.